The 25 T cell receptor beta chains in this list originate from one sample, sequenced in a study of Graves' ophthalmopathy and Graves' hyperthyroidism. TCR beta CDR3 amplification used RNA transcripts. The authors performed first-round RT-PCR with HTBI primers and then a second-round multiplex PCR. TCRdb analysed the multiplex PCR reads with MiXCR anew, one entry per CDR3 protein. This table has 200,000 to 250,000 distinct CDR3 sequences, about 22% appearing once. The sample consisted of peripheral blood. The source of these receptors is a woman between 50 and 59 years old with Graves' ophthalmopathy.

The rearrangement joins TRBV18 to TRBJ1-2; 7 bases align to TRBD1. CDR1 is KGHSH, CDR2 LQKENI, per germline. The CDR3 spans 15 residues. The junction had 8 bases not matched to a gene; V was cut back by 3 bases and J by 4 bases. CDR3 coding DNA: TGTGCCAGCTCACCGAGGGGGGACAGCCCCTATGGCTACACCTTC. Translated, it gives CASSPRGDSPYGYTF.

This clonotype was recorded at least ten times. This chain joins TRBV12-3 or TRBV12-4 and TRBJ1-2; D unresolved. Trimming pared 3 bases from V and 7 bases from J, leaving 12 bases between. CDR3 size: 13 residues. CDR3 nucleotide sequence: TGTGCCAGCAGTTTGAACTACGCCTCTGGCTACACCTTC. This translates into CASSLNYASGYTF.

As regards this clonotype: At one end, the junction sequence differs from germline, possibly due to a read error. The chain employs TRBV5-1 and TRBJ1-1, with D perhaps TRBD1 (5 bases). The CDR3 is 14 amino acids. CDR1 is SGHRS, CDR2 YFSETQ, per germline. CDR3 region: CASSEDRGLSEAFF. As DNA, the CDR3 is TGTGCCAGCAGCGAGGATCGGGGCCTATCTGAAGCTTTCTTT.

The rearrangement uses TRBV6-2 or TRBV6-3 and TRBJ2-7; 14 nucleotides match TRBD2. The CDR3 has 16 residues. The germline CDR1 and CDR2 sequences are MNHEY and SVGEGT. The V segment lost 2 bases and the J segment 4 bases; nucleotides outside the gene matches: 4. The chain's CDR3 is CASSYGTSGRRYEQYF. As DNA, the CDR3 is TGTGCCAGCAGTTACGGGACTAGCGGGAGAAGGTACGAGCAGTACTTC.

This clonotype was seen at least ten times. The chain's CDR3 is CASSESEEFGYEQYF. CDR3 nucleotide sequence: TGTGCCAGCAGTGAATCAGAGGAATTCGGCTACGAGCAGTACTTC. V gene TRBV6-1 combines with J gene TRBJ2-7; D unresolved. Germline lookup yields CDR1 MNHNS and CDR2 SASEGT. This CDR3 spans 15 amino acids. Deletions cut 2 bases from V and 3 bases from J, with 14 bases between.

V is TRBV12-3 or TRBV12-4 and J is TRBJ1-2; no clear D gene. This CDR3 has 16 residues. Trimming took 7 bases from V and 5 from J, leaving 23 bases between them. CDR3 coding DNA: TGTGCCAGCACTCCCAGCACCGGGGAGGGCTTATATGGCTACACCTTC. It is translated as CASTPSTGEGLYGYTF.

This clonotype showed up many times. J is TRBJ2-7 and V is TRBV9, with D unclear. Between the trimmed V and J ends, which lost 0 bases and 2 bases, there was a span of 12 bases. This CDR3 comprises 15 residues. Germline CDR1 reads SGDLS; CDR2 reads YYNGEE. CDR3 DNA sequence: TGTGCCAGCAGCGTAGAGGCAGTTGGAGCCTACGAGCAGTACTTC. Its protein product is CASSVEAVGAYEQYF.

The chain carries TRBV12-3 or TRBV12-4 and TRBJ1-1, with TRBD1 matching over 8 bases. The CDR3 is 13 residues long. V was pared by 7 bases and J by 6 bases, with 7 bases of the junction left unmatched. The chain's CDR3 is CASTRDRSSEAFF. In nucleotides, the CDR3 is TGTGCCAGCACCCGGGACAGGAGTTCTGAAGCTTTCTTT.

This clonotype was detected ten times or more. The rearrangement uses TRBV20-1 and TRBJ2-5; 9 bases match TRBD1. Trimming cost V 5 bases and J 2 bases; bases outside gene matches: 6. The CDR3 length is 14 residues. Germline V gives CDR1 DFQATT, CDR2 SNEGSKA (reference sequence). This CDR3 is CSAPGQGRQETQYF. The CDR3 region has the DNA TGCAGTGCTCCTGGACAGGGGCGACAAGAGACCCAGTACTTC.

This clonotype has at least ten counts. The chain combines TRBV29-1 with TRBJ1-1; D may be TRBD1 (6 bases). This CDR3 is built from 10 residues. In germline, CDR1 is SQVTM, CDR2 ANQGSEA. V lost 6 bases and J 10 bases, leaving 12 bases between the germline ends. In nucleotides, the CDR3 is TGCAGCGTAGATCAGGGGAGAGCTTTCTTT. Its protein product is CSVDQGRAFF.

Only a few counts were recorded for this clonotype. This chain uses TRBV10-3 with TRBJ2-7; D is tentatively TRBD1 or TRBD2 (5 bases each). The CDR3 runs to 14 residues. The germline V gene encodes CDR1 ENHRY and CDR2 SYGVKD. V lost 7 bases to trimming and J lost 6 bases, with 19 bases between them. The DNA for the CDR3 is TGTGCCATCATGGTAAGGGGCCCGGCGGGCGAGCAGTACTTC. This gives the protein CAIMVRGPAGEQYF.

This clonotype was detected a few times. The V and J genes are TRBV19 and TRBJ2-5; D remains ambiguous. The V gene's germline CDR1 is LNHDA and CDR2 SQIVND (reference sequence). V lost 5 bases, J lost 0 bases, and 13 bases lay in between. The CDR3 length is 15 residues. CDR3 region: CASSSRWSYQETQYF. The CDR3 DNA reads as TGTGCCAGTAGTTCTCGATGGAGTTACCAAGAGACCCAGTACTTC.

This clonotype came up many times. The chain joins TRBV12-3 or TRBV12-4 to TRBJ1-6; D is ambiguous. Trimming stripped 5 bases from V and 5 bases from J, with 10 bases between. The CDR3 consists of 14 residues. The CDR3 DNA is TGTGCCAGCAGTCCAGACATAGATAATTCACCCCTCCACTTT. It specifies CASSPDIDNSPLHF.

This clonotype was seen many times. CDR3 loop: CASSQEGGQGTQYF. The CDR3 DNA is TGCGCCAGCAGCCAAGAAGGAGGGCAGGGGACCCAGTACTTC. The gene calls are TRBV4-1 and TRBJ2-5; tentatively, D is TRBD2 (6 bases). The length of the CDR3 is 14 residues. Per the germline V gene, CDR1 is MGHRA and CDR2 is YSYEKL. The germline V and J ends were trimmed by 0 bases and 7 bases, with 12 bases remaining between them.

The genes are TRBV3-1 and TRBJ2-7; 9 nucleotides match TRBD2. Trimming cost V 9 bases and J 0 bases; bases outside gene matches: 6. The germline gives CDR1 LGHDT, CDR2 YNNKEL (reference sequence). The CDR3 has 14 residues. In nucleotides, the CDR3 is TGTGCCAGTAAAGCGGGAGGAACCTCCTACGAGCAGTACTTC. Translating it yields CASKAGGTSYEQYF.

There are many counts of this clonotype. The chain is built from TRBV5-1 and TRBJ2-7, with TRBD2 as a possible D gene (6 bases). Looked up from germline, CDR1 is SGHRS and CDR2 is YFSETQ. V lost 4 bases to trimming and J lost 0 bases, with 14 bases between them. CDR3 length: 15 amino acids. CDR3 sequence reads: CASSKVADASYEQYF. CDR3 nucleotide sequence: TGCGCCAGCAGCAAAGTAGCGGATGCCTCCTACGAGCAGTACTTC.

This clonotype appeared many times. The chain employs TRBV6-2 or TRBV6-3 and TRBJ2-7, with 12 bases matching TRBD2. V lost 2 bases and J lost 7; bases outside the gene matches: 3. This CDR3 contains 14 residues. Germline CDR1 and CDR2: MNHEY and SVGEGT. CDR3 DNA: TGTGCCAGCAGTTACCCCGGACTAGCGGGAGAGCAGTACTTC. Translated, it gives CASSYPGLAGEQYF.

The rearrangement joins TRBV12-3 or TRBV12-4 to TRBJ1-2, with 9 bases identical to TRBD1. The V gene end was trimmed by 0 bases and the J gene end by 8 bases; junction bases not matched to a gene: 10. The CDR3 extends over 16 amino acids. The CDR3 protein is CASSLAPGQGIDGYTF. The CDR3 region has the DNA TGTGCCAGCAGTTTAGCCCCGGGACAGGGTATTGACGGCTACACCTTC.

This clonotype occurred many times. The chain employs TRBV5-4 and TRBJ1-3; the D gene is possibly TRBD1 (6 bases). V lost 1 base and J 0 bases, leaving 11 bases between the germline ends. The CDR3 covers 16 residues. The germline V gene has CDR1 SGHNT and CDR2 YYREEE (reference sequence). The CDR3 DNA follows: TGTGCCAGCAGCTTGTGGGGGGGCAGCTCTGGAAACACCATATATTTT. It codes for CASSLWGGSSGNTIYF.

This clonotype was recorded many times. V is TRBV12-3 or TRBV12-4 and J is TRBJ2-7, with D unresolved. The CDR3 loop spans 11 amino acids. V lost 3 bases and J 1 base, leaving 1 base between the germline ends. CDR3 DNA sequence: TGTGCCAGCAGTTTTTCCTACGAGCAGTACTTC. Translated: CASSFSYEQYF.

This clonotype was counted only a few times. This chain connects TRBV18 to TRBJ1-1; D is uncertain. The CDR3 runs 13 residues. V was trimmed by 6 bases and J by 3 bases, leaving 11 bases between them. Germline CDR1 and CDR2: KGHSH and LQKENI. The CDR3 DNA follows: TGTGCCAGCTCCCTCTCCCTGGACACTGAAGCTTTCTTT. This codes for CASSLSLDTEAFF.

This clonotype has a count of ten or more. This chain links TRBV7-6 with TRBJ2-3; 7 bases align to TRBD2. CDR3 length: 17 residues. V was pared by 4 bases and J by 2 bases, with 12 bases of the junction left unmatched. Germline CDR1 SGHVS, CDR2 FNYEAQ. This CDR3 is CASSSHRVRENTDTQYF. CDR3 DNA: TGTGCCAGCAGCTCCCACCGTGTGCGGGAGAACACAGATACGCAGTATTTT.

This clonotype turned up a few times. The J gene is TRBJ2-5, the V gene TRBV30; D gene unclear. Germline values: CDR1 GTSNPN, CDR2 SVGIG (reference sequence). This CDR3 comprises 16 residues. V dropped 1 base and J dropped 0 bases, with 15 bases sitting between them. The CDR3 DNA follows: TGTGCCTGGAGTGAGTCGTACGCCCGGTACCAAGAGACCCAGTACTTC. Amino acid sequence: CAWSESYARYQETQYF.

This clonotype was observed at least ten times. The chain couples TRBV15 to TRBJ2-6; D call uncertain. The CDR3 sequence is 16 residues long. V dropped 1 base and J dropped 0 bases, with 7 bases sitting between them. CDR1 is LNHNV and CDR2 is YYDKDF in the germline V gene (reference sequence). The CDR3 sequence is CATSRVTSSGANVLTF. The DNA for the CDR3 is TGTGCCACCAGCAGAGTTACGAGCTCTGGGGCCAACGTCCTGACTTTC.

The chain uses TRBV28 and TRBJ1-2; 9 bases align to TRBD1. Germline V gene data show CDR1 as MDHEN and CDR2 as SYDVKM. V was clipped by 5 bases and J by 6 bases; unmatched bases: 13. The CDR3 runs to 16 residues. The CDR3 region is CASSASWGQGFDGYTF. CDR3 coding DNA: TGTGCCAGCAGTGCCTCGTGGGGACAGGGTTTCGATGGCTACACCTTC.